This TCR beta chain comes out of a study of blood T cell repertoires in COVID-19. The overall study: The cDNA or gDNA used as material had been derived from T cells, B-cell-depleted T cells, or PBMCs.

Looked up from germline, CDR1 is MNHEY and CDR2 is SVGAGI. The length of the CDR3 is 13 residues. V dropped 5 bases and J dropped 15 bases, with 20 bases sitting between them. Data came from immunoSEQ multiplex PCR; TCRdb stores just in-frame clones and leaves some out. Seen here are almost 200,000 clones, more than 70% observed once, and the top ten hold roughly 8.4%. This sequence was found in a woman in her late teens or twenties who had recovered from COVID-19. V usage is TRBV6-5 and J usage is TRBJ2-1; D is possibly TRBD1 (6 bases). The specimen sequenced was PBMCs or T cells enriched from blood (not recorded which). The CDR3 reads CASSRDRFSRSFF. The CDR3 nucleotides read TGTGCCAGCAGTCGAGACAGGTTTTCAAGGTCGTTCTTC.